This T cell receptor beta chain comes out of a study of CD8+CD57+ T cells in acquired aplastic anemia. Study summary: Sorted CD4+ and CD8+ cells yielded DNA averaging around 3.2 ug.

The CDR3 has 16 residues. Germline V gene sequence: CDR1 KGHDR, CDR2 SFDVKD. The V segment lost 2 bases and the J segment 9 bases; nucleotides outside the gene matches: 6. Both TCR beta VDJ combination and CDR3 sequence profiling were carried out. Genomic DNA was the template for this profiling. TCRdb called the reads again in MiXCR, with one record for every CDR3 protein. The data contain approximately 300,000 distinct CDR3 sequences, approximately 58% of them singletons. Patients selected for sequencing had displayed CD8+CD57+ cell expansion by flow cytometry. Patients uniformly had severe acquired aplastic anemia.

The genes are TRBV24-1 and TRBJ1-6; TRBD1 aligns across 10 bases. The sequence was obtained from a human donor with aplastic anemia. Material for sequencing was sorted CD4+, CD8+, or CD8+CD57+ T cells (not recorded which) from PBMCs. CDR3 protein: CATSDSGTGAGSPLHF. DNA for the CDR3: TGTGCCACCAGTGATTCCGGGACAGGGGCAGGTTCACCCCTCCACTTT.